What follows describes a single T cell receptor (beta chain). Germline V lookup: CDR1 MGHRA, CDR2 YSYEKL. The CDR3 has 15 amino acids. Trimming removed 5 bases from V and 2 bases from J, with 14 bases in between. This entry comes from a study of blood T cells in healthy people across ages. PCR was performed a second time for about 7 to 12 cycles using a sample-barcoded 5' primer and a J-beta primer mix. Via MiXCR, TCRdb re-called the 5' RACE reads, giving one row per CDR3 protein. Of 580,000 or so distinct CDR3 sequences listed, 47% are singletons. The source of this sequence is a man older than 75 in good health. The V and J genes are TRBV4-1 and TRBJ2-3, with D maybe TRBD1 (5 bases). The sequenced sample was blood. The CDR3 nucleotides read TGCGCCAGCAGCGTGTTGGGGCTTCCCACAGATACGCAGTATTTT. It is translated as CASSVLGLPTDTQYF.